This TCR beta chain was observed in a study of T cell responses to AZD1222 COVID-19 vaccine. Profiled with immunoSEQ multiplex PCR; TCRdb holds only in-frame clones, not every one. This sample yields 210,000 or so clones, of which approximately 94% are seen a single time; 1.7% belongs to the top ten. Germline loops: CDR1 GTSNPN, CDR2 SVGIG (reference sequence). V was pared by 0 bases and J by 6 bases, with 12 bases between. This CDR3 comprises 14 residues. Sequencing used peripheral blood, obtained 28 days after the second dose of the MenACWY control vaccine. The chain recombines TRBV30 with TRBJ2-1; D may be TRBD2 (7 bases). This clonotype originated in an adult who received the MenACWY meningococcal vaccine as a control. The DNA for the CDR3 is TGTGCCTGGAGTGTGGGGGGGCCGATCAATGAGCAGTTCTTC. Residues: CAWSVGGPINEQFF.